These 15 T cell receptor beta chains were all obtained from the same sample, sequenced in a study of blood T cells in healthy people across ages. Using a J-beta primer mix together with a sample-barcoded 5' primer, a second PCR was run for about 6 to 12 cycles. Using its own MiXCR run on the 5' RACE reads, TCRdb lists one record per CDR3 protein. The data show roughly 860,000 distinct CDR3 sequences, roughly 60% seen once. Input material: blood. The origin of the receptors is a man aged 25-40 years in good health.

The chain employs TRBV6-1 and TRBJ1-2; D not certain. Looked up from germline, CDR1 is MNHNS and CDR2 is SASEGT. Trimming shortened V by 3 bases and J by 4 bases, and 9 bases separated the two germline ends. The CDR3 has 13 residues. CDR3 in amino acids: CASSDGELYGYTF. CDR3 nucleotide sequence: TGTGCCAGCAGTGACGGGGAACTCTATGGCTACACCTTC.

The rearrangement joins TRBV27 to TRBJ2-1, with a tentative D call TRBD2 (5 bases). Trimming removed 0 bases at V and 12 bases at J, with 12 bases between. Per germline, CDR1 MNHEY and CDR2 SMNVEV (reference sequence). The length of the CDR3 is 13 residues. The CDR3, as DNA: TGTGCCAGCAGTTTATCCCGAGGGCGGACGCAGTTCTTC. Its translation is CASSLSRGRTQFF.

Comment on this clonotype: The junction departs from the called germline gene at one end, perhaps through a read error. The genes are TRBV7-6 and TRBJ2-3; D is tentatively TRBD1 or TRBD2 (6 bases each). This CDR3 region has 14 residues. Looked up from germline, CDR1 is SGHVS and CDR2 is FNYEAQ. The CDR3: CASSSGGGVDTRYF. CDR3 nucleotide sequence: TGTGCCAGCAGCTCAGGAGGGGGTGTAGATACGCGGTATTTT.

Comment on this clonotype: This clone may be a read error of a much larger clone one base away. The rearrangement uses TRBV5-1 and TRBJ2-7; 9 nucleotides match TRBD2. Germline lookup yields CDR1 SGHRS and CDR2 YFSETQ. Trimming cost V 0 bases and J 7 bases; bases outside gene matches: 8. This CDR3 is built from 15 residues. The CDR3 sequence: CASSLEGLAGNEQYF. The CDR3 nucleotides read TGCGCCAGCAGCTTGGAGGGACTAGCAGGGAATGAGCAGTACTTC. The full variable domain, in which reference TRBV5-1 and TRBJ2-7 provide the parts outside the CDR3, is KAGVTQTPRYLIKTRGQQVTLSCSPISGHRSVSWYQQTPGQGLQFLFEYFSETQRNKGNFPGRFSGRQFSNSRSEMNVSTLELGDSALYLCASSLEGLAGNEQYFGPGTRLTVT.

In this sample, this clonotype turned up once. The chain combines TRBV6-6 with TRBJ1-6, with D possibly matching TRBD1 (6 bases). The CDR3 totals 14 residues. Germline CDR1 MNHNY, CDR2 SVGAGI (reference sequence). The ends were cut back, 4 bases at V and 10 bases at J, with 14 bases in the middle. CDR3 residues: CASSSGTTESPLHF. DNA of the CDR3: TGTGCCAGCAGTTCCGGGACAACGGAATCACCCCTCCACTTT.

This clonotype showed up just a few times. J is TRBJ1-2 and V is TRBV25-1; D remains ambiguous. V was clipped by 1 base and J by 4 bases, with 13 bases between them. The CDR3 runs 15 residues. Germline V gene data show CDR1 as MGHDK and CDR2 as SYGVNS. CDR3 sequence (DNA): TGTGCCAGCAGTGAATCCCCTACCGACTTCTATGGCTACACCTTC. Translating gives CASSESPTDFYGYTF.

The rearrangement joins TRBV7-9 to TRBJ2-4, with a weak D call TRBD1 (5 bases). Germline assignment: CDR1 SEHNR and CDR2 FQNEAQ (reference sequence). The CDR3 spans 14 residues. Trimming left V 8 bases short and J 2 bases short, with 13 bases between. The CDR3 DNA follows: TGTGCCAGCCGACCCCAGGGCCCCAAAAACATTCAGTACTTC. Translation gives CASRPQGPKNIQYF.

V gene TRBV9 combines with J gene TRBJ1-5, with TRBD1 as a possible D gene (6 bases). Trimming shortened V by 4 bases and J by 5 bases, and 16 bases separated the two germline ends. Germline V CDR1 and CDR2: SGDLS, YYNGEE. The CDR3 totals 15 residues. CDR3 nucleotides: TGTGCCAGCAGCTCAACAGGGAGGGCCCATCAGCCCCAGCATTTT. Amino acids: CASSSTGRAHQPQHF. The variable domain in full, completed from reference TRBV9 and TRBJ1-5, reads DSGVTQTPKHLITATGQRVTLRCSPRSGDLSVYWYQQSLDQGLQFLIQYYNGEERAKGNILERFSAQQFPDLHSELNLSSLELGDSALYFCASSSTGRAHQPQHFGDGTRLSIL.

CDR3: CASRATDNEQFF. As DNA, the CDR3 is TGTGCCAGCAGAGCTACAGACAATGAGCAGTTCTTC. The chain couples TRBV6-2 or TRBV6-3 to TRBJ2-1; no firm D call. V gave up 6 bases and J gave up 5 bases, with 8 bases separating them. Germline V gene lookup returns CDR1 MNHEY and CDR2 SVGEGT. The CDR3 spans 12 residues.

This clonotype has just a few counts. The J gene is TRBJ2-3, the V gene TRBV20-1; D tentatively fits TRBD1 or TRBD2 (5 bases each). The CDR3 is 15 amino acids. V was cut by 2 bases and J by 2 bases, with 14 bases left in between. Germline V gene data show CDR1 as DFQATT and CDR2 as SNEGSKA (reference sequence). CDR3: CSARPPGPNTDTQYF. DNA for the CDR3: TGCAGTGCTAGACCGCCGGGACCAAACACAGATACGCAGTATTTT.

This chain connects TRBV18 to TRBJ1-4; D gene ambiguous. Trimming took off 3 bases at V and 7 bases at J, with 12 bases between the two ends. This CDR3 contains 14 residues. The germline V gene encodes CDR1 KGHSH and CDR2 LQKENI. The DNA for the CDR3 is TGTGCCAGCTCACCGGGCAGGCTCGGTGAAAAACTGTTTTTT. This encodes CASSPGRLGEKLFF.

The CDR3 here is CASSLFGQGTGKETQYF. CDR3 DNA: TGTGCCAGCAGCTTATTCGGTCAGGGGACGGGTAAAGAGACCCAGTACTTC. The V and J genes are TRBV7-2 and TRBJ2-5; D possibly corresponds to TRBD1 (6 bases). The germline CDR1 and CDR2 sequences are SGHTA and FQGNSA. There are 17 residues in the CDR3. Trimming pared 2 bases from V and 3 bases from J, leaving 19 bases between. The whole variable domain, remainder taken from reference TRBV7-2 and TRBJ2-5, is GAGVSQSPSNKVTEKGKDVELRCDPISGHTALYWYRQSLGQGLEFLIYFQGNSAPDKSGLPSDRFSAERTGGSVSTLTIQRTQQEDSAVYLCASSLFGQGTGKETQYFGPGTRLLVL.

The V call is TRBV7-2, the J call TRBJ2-2, with D maybe TRBD2 (6 bases). The CDR3 contains 15 residues. Looked up from germline, CDR1 is SGHTA and CDR2 is FQGNSA. V was pared by 1 base and J by 6 bases, with 12 bases between. CDR3 coding DNA: TGTGCCAGCAGCTTAGTACGGCGACTAGCCGGGGAGCTGTTTTTT. It encodes CASSLVRRLAGELFF. Full variable domain (outside the CDR3, taken from reference TRBV7-2 and TRBJ2-2): GAGVSQSPSNKVTEKGKDVELRCDPISGHTALYWYRQSLGQGLEFLIYFQGNSAPDKSGLPSDRFSAERTGGSVSTLTIQRTQQEDSAVYLCASSLVRRLAGELFFGEGSRLTVL.

V usage is TRBV20-1 and J usage is TRBJ2-3; D tentatively fits TRBD1 or TRBD2 (5 bases each). Germline V gene lookup returns CDR1 DFQATT and CDR2 SNEGSKA (reference sequence). Trimming left V 0 bases short and J 9 bases short, with 19 bases between. CDR3 length: 15 amino acids. CDR3 sequence (DNA): TGCAGTGCTAGAGATCCAGCGGACACGGGGTTGACGCAGTATTTT. The encoded protein is CSARDPADTGLTQYF.

V and J are TRBV10-3 and TRBJ1-1; 7 bases are a match to TRBD1. Per the germline V gene, CDR1 is ENHRY and CDR2 is SYGVKD. This CDR3 has 15 amino acids. J gave up 2 bases and V 3 bases, and 6 bases lay outside the gene matches. The CDR3 here is CAISDSTGFNTEAFF. The CDR3 DNA reads TGTGCCATCAGTGATTCGACAGGGTTCAACACTGAAGCTTTCTTT.